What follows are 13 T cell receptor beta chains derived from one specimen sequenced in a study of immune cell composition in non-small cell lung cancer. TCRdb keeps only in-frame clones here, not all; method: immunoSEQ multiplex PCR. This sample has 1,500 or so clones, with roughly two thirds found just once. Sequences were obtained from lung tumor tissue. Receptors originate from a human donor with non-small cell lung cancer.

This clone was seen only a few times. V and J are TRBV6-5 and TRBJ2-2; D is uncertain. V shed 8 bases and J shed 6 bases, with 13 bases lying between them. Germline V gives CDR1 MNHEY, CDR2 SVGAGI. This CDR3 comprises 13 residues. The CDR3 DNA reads TGTGCCAGCCCTAAAAATTCGGCCGGGGAGCTGTTTTTT. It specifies CASPKNSAGELFF.

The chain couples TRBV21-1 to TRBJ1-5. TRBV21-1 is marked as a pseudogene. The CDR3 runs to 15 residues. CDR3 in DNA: TGTGCCAGTCTCGCCTCAATCTATAGCAATCAGCCCCAGCATTTT. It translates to CASLASIYSNQPQHF.

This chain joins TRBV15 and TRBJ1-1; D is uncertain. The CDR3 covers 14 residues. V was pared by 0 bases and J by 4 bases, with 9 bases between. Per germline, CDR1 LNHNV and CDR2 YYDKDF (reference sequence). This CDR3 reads CATSRDFAGTEAFF. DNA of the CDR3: TGTGCCACCAGCAGAGATTTCGCGGGCACTGAAGCTTTCTTT.

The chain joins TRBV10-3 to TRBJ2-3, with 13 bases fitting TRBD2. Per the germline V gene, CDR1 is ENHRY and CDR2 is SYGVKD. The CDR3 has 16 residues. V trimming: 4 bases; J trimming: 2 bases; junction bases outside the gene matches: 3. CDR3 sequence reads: CAISGTSGGLTDTQYF. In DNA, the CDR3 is TGTGCCATCAGTGGGACTAGCGGGGGACTCACAGATACGCAGTATTTT.

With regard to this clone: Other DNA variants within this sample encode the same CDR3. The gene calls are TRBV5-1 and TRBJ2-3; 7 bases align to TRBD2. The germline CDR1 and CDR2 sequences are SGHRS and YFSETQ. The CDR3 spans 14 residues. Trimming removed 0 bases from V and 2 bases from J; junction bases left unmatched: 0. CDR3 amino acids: CASSLGLATDTQYF. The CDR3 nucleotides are TGCGCCAGCAGCTTGGGACTAGCCACAGATACGCAGTATTTT.

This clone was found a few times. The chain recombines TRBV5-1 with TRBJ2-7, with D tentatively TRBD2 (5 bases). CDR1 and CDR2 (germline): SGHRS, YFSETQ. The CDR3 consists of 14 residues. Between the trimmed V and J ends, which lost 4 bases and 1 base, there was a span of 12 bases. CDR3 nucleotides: TGCGCCAGCAGCCCGGGATCGGCATCCTACGAGCAGTACTTC. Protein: CASSPGSASYEQYF.

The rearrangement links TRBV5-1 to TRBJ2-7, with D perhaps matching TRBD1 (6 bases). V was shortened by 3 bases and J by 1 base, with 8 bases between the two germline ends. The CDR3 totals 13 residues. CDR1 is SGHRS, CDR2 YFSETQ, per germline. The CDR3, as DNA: TGCGCCAGCAGCTGGGACAAATCCTACGAGCAGTACTTC. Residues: CASSWDKSYEQYF.

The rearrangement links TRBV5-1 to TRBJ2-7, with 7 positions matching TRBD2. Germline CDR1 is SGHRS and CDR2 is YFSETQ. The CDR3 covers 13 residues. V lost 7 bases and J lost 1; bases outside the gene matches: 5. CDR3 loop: CASLGEGSYEQYF. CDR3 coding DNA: TGCGCCAGCTTGGGGGAGGGTTCCTACGAGCAGTACTTC. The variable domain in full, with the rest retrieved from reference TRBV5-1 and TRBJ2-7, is KAGVTQTPRYLIKTRGQQVTLSCSPISGHRSVSWYQQTPGQGLQFLFEYFSETQRNKGNFPGRFSGRQFSNSRSEMNVSTLELGDSALYLCASLGEGSYEQYFGPGTRLTVT.

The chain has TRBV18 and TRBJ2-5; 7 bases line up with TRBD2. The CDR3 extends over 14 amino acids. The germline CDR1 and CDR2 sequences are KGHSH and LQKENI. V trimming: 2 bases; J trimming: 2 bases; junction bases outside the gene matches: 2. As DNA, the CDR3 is TGTGCCAGCTCACCAGGGGGACTACAAGAGACCCAGTACTTC. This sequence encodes CASSPGGLQETQYF.

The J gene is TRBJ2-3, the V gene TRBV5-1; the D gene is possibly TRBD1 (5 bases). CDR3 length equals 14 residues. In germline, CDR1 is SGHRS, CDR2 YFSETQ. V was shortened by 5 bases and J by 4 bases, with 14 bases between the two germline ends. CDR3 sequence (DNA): TGCGCCAGCAGTGGCGACAGTTTCCCAGATACGCAGTATTTT. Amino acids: CASSGDSFPDTQYF.

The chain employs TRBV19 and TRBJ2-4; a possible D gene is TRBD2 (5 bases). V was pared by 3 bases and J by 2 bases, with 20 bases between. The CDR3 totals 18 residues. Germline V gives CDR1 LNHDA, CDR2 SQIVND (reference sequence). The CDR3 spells CASSIFGHRTGTKNIQYF. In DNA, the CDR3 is TGTGCCAGTAGTATTTTTGGGCATAGGACGGGGACCAAAAACATTCAGTACTTC.

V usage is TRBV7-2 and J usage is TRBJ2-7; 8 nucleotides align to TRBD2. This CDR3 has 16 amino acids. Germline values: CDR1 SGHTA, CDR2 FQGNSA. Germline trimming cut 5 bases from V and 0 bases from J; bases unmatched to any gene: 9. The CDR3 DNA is TGTGCCAGCAGCCCCCCTAGCGGGCGCTACTCCTACGAGCAGTACTTC. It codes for CASSPPSGRYSYEQYF. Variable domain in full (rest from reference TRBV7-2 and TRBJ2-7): GAGVSQSPSNKVTEKGKDVELRCDPISGHTALYWYRQSLGQGLEFLIYFQGNSAPDKSGLPSDRFSAERTGGSVSTLTIQRTQQEDSAVYLCASSPPSGRYSYEQYFGPGTRLTVT.

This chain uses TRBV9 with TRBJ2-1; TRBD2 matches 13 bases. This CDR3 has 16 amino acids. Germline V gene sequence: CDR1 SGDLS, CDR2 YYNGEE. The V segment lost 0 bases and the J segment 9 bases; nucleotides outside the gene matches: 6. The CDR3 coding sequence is TGTGCCAGCAGCGTAGGTGGACTAGCGGGAGTCCTTGAGCAGTTCTTC. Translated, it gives CASSVGGLAGVLEQFF.